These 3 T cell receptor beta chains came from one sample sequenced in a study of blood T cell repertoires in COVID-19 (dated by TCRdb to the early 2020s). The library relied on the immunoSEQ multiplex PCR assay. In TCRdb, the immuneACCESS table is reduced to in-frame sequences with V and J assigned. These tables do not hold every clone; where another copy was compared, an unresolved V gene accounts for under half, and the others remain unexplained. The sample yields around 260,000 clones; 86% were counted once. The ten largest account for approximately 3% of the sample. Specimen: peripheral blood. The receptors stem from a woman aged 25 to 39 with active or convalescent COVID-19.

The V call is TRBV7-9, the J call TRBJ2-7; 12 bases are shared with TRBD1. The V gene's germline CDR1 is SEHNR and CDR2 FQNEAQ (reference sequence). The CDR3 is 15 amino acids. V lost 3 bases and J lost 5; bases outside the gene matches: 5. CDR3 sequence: CASSLAGTGGHEQYF. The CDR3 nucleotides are TGTGCCAGCAGCTTGGCCGGGACAGGGGGCCACGAGCAGTACTTC.

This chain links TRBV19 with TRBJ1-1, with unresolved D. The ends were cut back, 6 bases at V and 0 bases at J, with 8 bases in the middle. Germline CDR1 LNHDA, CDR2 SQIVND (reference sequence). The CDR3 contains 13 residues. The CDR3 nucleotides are TGTGCCAGTAGGAGAGACATGAACACTGAAGCTTTCTTT. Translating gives CASRRDMNTEAFF.

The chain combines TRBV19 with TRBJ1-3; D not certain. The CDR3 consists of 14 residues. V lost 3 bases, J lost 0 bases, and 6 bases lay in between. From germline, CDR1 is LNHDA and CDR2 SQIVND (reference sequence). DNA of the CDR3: TGTGCCAGTAGTATCGAGATCTCTGGAAACACCATATATTTT. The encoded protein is CASSIEISGNTIYF.